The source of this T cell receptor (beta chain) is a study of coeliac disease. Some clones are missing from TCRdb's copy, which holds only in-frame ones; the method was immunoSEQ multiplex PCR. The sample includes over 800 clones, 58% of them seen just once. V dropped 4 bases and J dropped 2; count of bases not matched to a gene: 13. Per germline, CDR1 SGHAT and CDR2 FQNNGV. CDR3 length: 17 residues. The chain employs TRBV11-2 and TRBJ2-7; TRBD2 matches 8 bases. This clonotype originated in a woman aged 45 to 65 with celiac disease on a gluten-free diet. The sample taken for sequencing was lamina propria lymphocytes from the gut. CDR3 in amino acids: CASSYHARGGTAYEQYF. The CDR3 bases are TGTGCCAGCAGCTATCATGCCCGCGGGGGGACGGCCTACGAGCAGTACTTC.